Given below is one TCR beta chain in context. Its antigen remains unknown. Each sample used at least 6 million PBMCs. The data were obtained in a study of blood T cells in healthy people across ages. Regarding the study as a whole: When set beside aged donors, long-lived donors presented more naive CD4+ cells and higher diversity. Older individuals had lower TCR beta diversity per million T cells (the decline was roughly linear).

This CDR3 comprises 15 residues. Germline assignment: CDR1 LGHNA and CDR2 YNFKEQ. The ends lost 2 bases at V and 3 bases at J; junction bases unmatched: 6. Primed by a sample-barcoded 5' primer and a J-beta primer mix, a second PCR proceeded for roughly 6 to 12 cycles. All cDNA molecules were each tagged by a template-switch adaptor with 12 random nucleotides. Using its own MiXCR run on the 5' RACE reads, TCRdb lists one record per CDR3 protein. Of around 940,000 distinct CDR3 sequences in the sample, just over 50% were seen once. The sample taken for sequencing was blood. The chain joins TRBV4-2 to TRBJ1-2, with TRBD1 matching 7 bases. The TCR sequence derives from a woman aged 55 to 70 in good health. The CDR3 region is CASSQIQGLDYGYTF. CDR3 coding DNA: TGTGCCAGCAGCCAAATACAGGGGCTTGACTATGGCTACACCTTC.